The sequence of this T cell receptor (beta chain) was determined in a study of cytomegalovirus exposure and HLA in healthy donors. Study background: Genotyping showed 75% to 90% of 398 donors falling in the Caucasian-associated ancestry cluster.

Primers for the PCR totalled 60 Vbeta and 13 Jbeta. Produced via immunoSEQ multiplex PCR; TCRdb's table is partial and in-frame only. The sample consists of some 140,000 clones, around 82% of them appearing once. V shed 5 bases and J shed 2 bases, with 10 bases lying between them. The germline V gene has CDR1 MGHRA and CDR2 YSYEKL. This CDR3 contains 14 residues. V is TRBV4-1 and J is TRBJ2-1, with D perhaps TRBD1 (5 bases). Sequenced material: PBMCs. The sequence came from a woman in her thirties or forties in good health and CMV-seropositive. DNA of the CDR3: TGCGCCAGCAGCGTATCGGACACCTACAATGAGCAGTTCTTC. This translates into CASSVSDTYNEQFF.